Presented here are 25 T cell receptor beta chains from one specimen sequenced in a study of cytomegalovirus exposure and HLA in healthy donors. The method was immunoSEQ multiplex PCR; TCRdb's version includes in-frame clones alone and lacks a portion of them. This sample has some 190,000 clones; roughly 83% occur once, and the top ten carry approximately 1.5%. The source material was PBMCs. The receptors were gathered from a woman aged 18-29 years in good health and CMV-seronegative.

In this sample, this clone turned up once. The rearrangement links TRBV27 to TRBJ1-2, with TRBD1 matching 7 bases. Germline V gene lookup returns CDR1 MNHEY and CDR2 SMNVEV (reference sequence). The length of the CDR3 is 13 residues. J lost 6 bases, V lost 5 bases, and 6 bases had no gene match. The CDR3 region is CASSHRGVDGYTF. The CDR3 DNA is TGTGCCAGCAGTCACAGGGGAGTCGATGGCTACACCTTC.

The chain is built from TRBV19 and TRBJ2-3, with 10 positions matching TRBD2. The CDR3 totals 16 residues. Germline CDR1 and CDR2: LNHDA and SQIVND (reference sequence). V shed 3 bases and J 5 bases; nucleotides not matched to a gene: 8. The DNA of the CDR3 is TGTGCCAGTAGTATTTTGCGAGCGGGGGGGATAGATACGCAGTATTTT. Translated, it gives CASSILRAGGIDTQYF.

V gene TRBV27 combines with J gene TRBJ2-3, with 11 bases fitting TRBD2. V was clipped by 3 bases and J by 10 bases; unmatched bases: 6. The CDR3 runs to 14 residues. The germline CDR1 and CDR2 sequences are MNHEY and SMNVEV (reference sequence). In nucleotides, the CDR3 is TGTGCCAGCAGTTTTAGCGGGAGGGCCTATCCGCAGTATTTT. Encoded protein: CASSFSGRAYPQYF.

In its sample, this clone was seen once. The gene calls are TRBV7-6 and TRBJ1-2, with TRBD1 matching 7 bases. Looked up from germline, CDR1 is SGHVS and CDR2 is FNYEAQ. V shed 5 bases and J 4 bases; nucleotides not matched to a gene: 4. This CDR3 region has 13 residues. As DNA, the CDR3 is TGTGCCAGCAGCCCACAGGGGATCTATGGCTACACCTTC. It translates to CASSPQGIYGYTF.

The chain employs TRBV9 and TRBJ2-3; 7 bases are a match to TRBD2. CDR3 size: 17 residues. The V gene end was trimmed by 3 bases and the J gene end by 5 bases; junction bases not matched to a gene: 15. CDR1 and CDR2 from the germline V gene are SGDLS and YYNGEE. The DNA for the CDR3 is TGTGCCAGCAGCGACCTACCGACTAGCCCACGACGAGATACGCAGTATTTT. Translating it yields CASSDLPTSPRRDTQYF.

In DNA form, the CDR3 reads TGTGCCAGCTCACTCTCCGGGGTTAGCAATCAGCCCCAGCATTTT. It codes for CASSLSGVSNQPQHF. The V and J genes are TRBV18 and TRBJ1-5; D is ambiguous. The CDR3 runs 15 residues. Germline loops: CDR1 KGHSH, CDR2 LQKENI. V was trimmed by 4 bases and J by 0 bases, leaving 10 bases between them.

The chain links TRBV4-1 to TRBJ2-7; a possible D gene is TRBD2 (5 bases). Germline assignment: CDR1 MGHRA and CDR2 YSYEKL. The CDR3 sequence is 16 residues long. The V and J ends lost 2 bases and 0 bases respectively, with 14 bases between them. The CDR3 DNA sequence: TGCGCCAGCAGCCAATTCATGGGAGTAAGCTCCTACGAGCAGTACTTC. Amino acid sequence: CASSQFMGVSSYEQYF.

Here the CDR3 reads CASSLGQGNGNTIYF. The CDR3 DNA reads as TGCGCCAGCAGCTTGGGACAGGGGAACGGAAACACCATATATTTT. The chain links TRBV5-1 to TRBJ1-3; 8 positions match TRBD1. The CDR3 has 15 amino acids. V gave up 0 bases and J gave up 4 bases; unmatched junction bases: 3. The germline V gene has CDR1 SGHRS and CDR2 YFSETQ.

The chain links TRBV14 to TRBJ2-3; 11 bases line up with TRBD2. Trimming took 4 bases from V and 2 from J; bases not matched to a gene: 5. The germline V gene has CDR1 SGHDN and CDR2 FVKESK. The CDR3 consists of 16 residues. For the CDR3, the DNA is TGTGCCAGCAGCCGTACGGGACTAGCGGCCACAGATACGCAGTATTTT. Protein product: CASSRTGLAATDTQYF.

In nucleotides, the CDR3 is TGCAGCGCCCCCGGGGGCACTGAAGCTTTCTTT. Encoded protein: CSAPGGTEAFF. The chain combines TRBV20-1 with TRBJ1-1; D is possibly TRBD1 (5 bases). This CDR3 spans 11 amino acids. Germline V gives CDR1 DFQATT, CDR2 SNEGSKA (reference sequence).

The chain recombines TRBV6-5 with TRBJ2-7, with 8 bases aligning to TRBD1. The length of the CDR3 is 16 residues. Germline-derived CDR1 and CDR2 are MNHEY and SVGAGI. The junction had 10 bases not matched to a gene; V was cut back by 0 bases and J by 6 bases. This CDR3 is CASSYSRSPGGGEQYF. The CDR3 DNA follows: TGTGCCAGCAGTTACTCGAGATCGCCAGGGGGCGGCGAGCAGTACTTC.

The chain combines TRBV9 with TRBJ2-3, with D possibly TRBD1 on 5 matching bases. Trimming cost V 3 bases and J 6 bases, with 20 bases left between them. CDR1 SGDLS and CDR2 YYNGEE come from the germline V gene. The CDR3 totals 16 residues. The CDR3 nucleotides read TGTGCCAGCAGCGGAGAAGGGAATTTACCAGGGGATACGCAGTATTTT. Protein: CASSGEGNLPGDTQYF.

This clone came up a few times. The V and J genes are TRBV18 and TRBJ2-2; a weak D match, TRBD2 (6 bases). The germline V gene encodes CDR1 KGHSH and CDR2 LQKENI. The CDR3 runs to 13 residues. V gave up 1 base and J gave up 10 bases, with 10 bases separating them. CDR3 DNA sequence: TGTGCCAGCTCACCACTTGGGACTGAGGAGCTGTTTTTT. Protein: CASSPLGTEELFF.

The sample holds many counts of this clone. The chain uses TRBV6-1 and TRBJ2-6; TRBD1 might be the D (5 bases). From germline, CDR1 is MNHNS and CDR2 SASEGT. The length of the CDR3 is 16 residues. V was clipped by 2 bases and J by 0 bases, with 8 bases between them. The CDR3 DNA sequence: TGTGCCAGCAGTGAAACAGGCAGCTCTGGGGCCAACGTCCTGACTTTC. Translation: CASSETGSSGANVLTF.

This clone came up once. J is TRBJ2-3 and V is TRBV28; possibly TRBD1 for D (6 bases). The ends were cut back, 4 bases at V and 0 bases at J, with 14 bases in the middle. The germline V gene encodes CDR1 MDHEN and CDR2 SYDVKM. The CDR3 covers 16 residues. The CDR3 loop is CASSSPLGASTDTQYF. The CDR3 DNA sequence: TGTGCCAGCAGTTCCCCTCTGGGGGCTAGCACAGATACGCAGTATTTT. The complete variable domain, with remaining parts taken from reference TRBV28 and TRBJ2-3, reads DVKVTQSSRYLVKRTGEKVFLECVQDMDHENMFWYRQDPGLGLRLIYFSYDVKMKEKGDIPEGYSVSREKKERFSLILESASTNQTSMYLCASSSPLGASTDTQYFGPGTRLTVL.

The chain carries TRBV5-1 and TRBJ2-1; D possibly corresponds to TRBD2 (5 bases). The germline V gene has CDR1 SGHRS and CDR2 YFSETQ. This CDR3 region has 14 residues. V shed 1 base and J shed 6 bases, with 11 bases lying between them. CDR3 nucleotides: TGCGCCAGCAGCTTGTCGGGGTCGGGCAATGAGCAGTTCTTC. Amino acids: CASSLSGSGNEQFF.

The gene calls are TRBV5-1 and TRBJ1-4; 9 bases agree with TRBD1. Germline trimming cut 4 bases from V and 5 bases from J; bases unmatched to any gene: 0. The CDR3 sequence is 13 residues long. Germline lookup yields CDR1 SGHRS and CDR2 YFSETQ. CDR3 DNA: TGCGCCAGCAGCACAGGGGGCAATGAAAAACTGTTTTTT. As protein: CASSTGGNEKLFF.

Points on this clone: The same CDR3 can be traced to other DNA sequences in this sample. This rearrangement joins TRBV10-3 to TRBJ2-7; TRBD1 agrees at 7 bases. The germline gives CDR1 ENHRY, CDR2 SYGVKD. The CDR3 extends over 15 amino acids. V gave up 6 bases and J gave up 3 bases; unmatched junction bases: 11. The CDR3 sequence is CAIRDRDRQNYEQYF. The CDR3 region has the DNA TGTGCCATCAGAGACCGGGACAGACAAAACTACGAGCAGTACTTC.

This rearrangement joins TRBV5-5 to TRBJ2-1; TRBD2 is a possible D gene (6 bases). The CDR3 covers 15 residues. Trimming pared 2 bases from V and 7 bases from J, leaving 16 bases between. Per germline, CDR1 SGHKS and CDR2 YYEKEE (reference sequence). CDR3 protein: CASSLSGSRENEQFF. CDR3 DNA sequence: TGTGCCAGCAGCTTAAGCGGGTCCCGAGAGAATGAGCAGTTCTTC.

The V call is TRBV5-8, the J call TRBJ1-6; tentatively, D is TRBD1 (6 bases). Trimming cost V 9 bases and J 7 bases, with 17 bases left between them. Germline values: CDR1 SGHTS, CDR2 YDEGEE. This CDR3 spans 14 amino acids. The chain's CDR3 is CATHGGIGNSPLHF. The CDR3 DNA sequence: TGTGCCACCCATGGGGGCATCGGAAATTCACCCCTCCACTTT.

The rearrangement uses TRBV6-1 and TRBJ1-2; 10 positions agree with TRBD1. Germline V gene sequence: CDR1 MNHNS, CDR2 SASEGT. The CDR3 length is 14 residues. Losses at the gene ends were 6 bases for V and 4 bases for J; bases not matched to a gene: 5. CDR3: CASRSDRGPYGYTF. DNA of the CDR3: TGTGCCAGCAGGTCAGACAGGGGGCCCTATGGCTACACCTTC.

V usage is TRBV2 and J usage is TRBJ2-2; 7 positions match TRBD2. J gave up 3 bases and V 10 bases, and 5 bases lay outside the gene matches. Per germline, CDR1 SNHLY and CDR2 FYNNEI. The CDR3 contains 13 residues. For the CDR3, the DNA is TGTGCCAACTCAGGGAGGGACACCGGGGAGCTGTTTTTT. This translates into CANSGRDTGELFF.

The genes are TRBV5-1 and TRBJ1-6, with D tentatively TRBD1 (6 bases). V was shortened by 1 base and J by 7 bases, with 12 bases between the two germline ends. Germline CDR1 SGHRS, CDR2 YFSETQ. This CDR3 comprises 15 residues. This CDR3 is CASSLSQGRNSPLHF. CDR3 bases: TGCGCCAGCAGCTTGAGCCAGGGGCGAAATTCACCCCTCCACTTT.

The chain uses TRBV6-1 and TRBJ1-5; no clear D. The CDR3 is 14 amino acids. The germline CDR1 and CDR2 sequences are MNHNS and SASEGT. The V end was cut by 7 bases, the J end by 2 bases, with 12 bases between. CDR3: CASIGVGGNQPQHF. CDR3 nucleotides: TGTGCCAGCATCGGGGTTGGCGGCAATCAGCCCCAGCATTTT.

The chain is built from TRBV2 and TRBJ1-4, with 8 positions matching TRBD1. V was clipped by 6 bases and J by 8 bases; unmatched bases: 8. The V gene's germline CDR1 is SNHLY and CDR2 FYNNEI. The CDR3 extends over 14 amino acids. The CDR3 sequence is CASSADRAREKLFF. As DNA, the CDR3 is TGTGCCAGCAGCGCGGACAGGGCGCGCGAAAAACTGTTTTTT.